This T cell receptor (beta chain) was sequenced for a study of T-cell memory formation after mild COVID-19. General observations from the study: Clones contracting day 15 to 85 were balanced CD4/CD8; later expanders leaned CD4+. Contracting clones localized mainly to CM and EM when CD4+ and mainly to EMRA when CD8+.

The germline V gene has CDR1 SGHTA and CDR2 FQGNSA. J lost 7 bases, V lost 3 bases, and 12 bases had no gene match. The CDR3 has 15 residues. Constant-segment-primed 5'RACE gave TCR alpha and TCR beta cDNA libraries with sample barcodes and UMIs. TCRdb recomputed calls from the 5' RACE reads with MiXCR, one row per CDR3 protein. Of 400,000 or so distinct CDR3 sequences listed, 20% are singletons. In this sample, this clonotype turned up a few times. The antigen remains unidentified. The TCR originated in an adult woman who had mild COVID-19 (a few samples of this study predate the infection). Cell type and time point are not known. The chain couples TRBV7-2 to TRBJ2-7; TRBD2 matches at 7 bases. Sequencing was carried out using PBMCs or a T cell subset sorted from them (not recorded which). The CDR3 region is CASSFWGRAIREQYF. CDR3 DNA: TGTGCCAGCAGCTTTTGGGGGAGGGCCATCCGGGAGCAGTACTTC.